The present T cell receptor beta chain was sequenced within a study of breast tumors, draining lymph nodes, adjacent tissues. Notes on the study in general: That most tumor T cells come from lymph nodes remained unproven.

This clonotype was counted many times. Its antigen is currently unknown. V lost 0 bases and J lost 5, with 11 bases in between. The length of the CDR3 is 14 residues. The germline V gene encodes CDR1 WSHSY and CDR2 SAAADI. MiXCR, applied by TCRdb to the multiplex PCR reads, yields one record per CDR3 protein. The sample yields 160,000 or so distinct CDR3 sequences, approximately 33% seen once. Samples came from axillary lymph nodes draining the breast cancer. The chain has TRBV10-2 and TRBJ2-7, with D unresolved. The sequencing input was axillary lymph node tissue. The sequence was obtained from a female donor with breast cancer. Some clones in this sample may be carry-over from other donors' samples. CDR3 DNA sequence: TGCGCCAGCAGTGAGTCGGGTCTATCCCACGAGCAGTACTTC. Translating gives CASSESGLSHEQYF.